A selection of T cell receptor beta chains follows, all from one sample in a study of regulatory T cells in long-lasting Graves disease. Each CDR3 protein is one row after TCRdb ran MiXCR on the multiplex PCR reads. The table has about 350,000 distinct CDR3 sequences, over 15% seen once. This same sample was also part of a study on T cells in Graves' hyperthyroidism and ophthalmopathy.

Sequencing used peripheral blood mononuclear cells (PBMCs), obtained at new diagnosis, from a patient treated with antithyroid drugs. The receptors were gathered from a man in his forties with Graves disease. CDR3s include the opening cysteine and the closing phenylalanine or tryptophan. Each record gives: clone size, J gene, D gene, CDR3 length, V gene, CDR3 DNA, CDR3 protein. A D gene is named only where the DNA matches it firmly. For some rows the clone size is stated as once, few or many, or as a class when expanded; others skip it.

many,TRBJ1-1,.,14,TRBV28,TGTGCCAGCAGCCCCCAGGGGTCTGCGCCTGAAGCTTTCTTT,CASSPQGSAPEAFF
many,TRBJ2-1,.,15,TRBV30,TGTGCCTGGACTGGTCGGGTAGCAGGGTACAATGAGCAGTTCTTC,CAWTGRVAGYNEQFF
.,TRBJ1-5,TRBD1,15,TRBV2,TGTGCCAGCAGCGCGGACAGGGCCTCCAATCAGCCCCAGCATTTT,CASSADRASNQPQHF
few,TRBJ1-2,.,17,TRBV20-1,TGCAGTGCTAGAGATTCGGCAGCTACGAGAAATAACTATGGCTACACCTTC,CSARDSAATRNNYGYTF
many,TRBJ1-5,TRBD1,16,TRBV20-1,TGCAGTGCGGGACGACCCACCGGGACAGGGAATCAGCCCCAGCATTTT,CSAGRPTGTGNQPQHF
many,TRBJ2-7,.,16,TRBV5-1,TGCGCCAGCAGCGCGACTTTGGGGGCAGCTACTCTCGAGCAGTACTTC,CASSATLGAATLEQYF
many,TRBJ2-7,TRBD1,14,TRBV28,TGTGCCATTACACCGGGACAGGGGAACTACGAGCAGTACTTC,CAITPGQGNYEQYF
many,TRBJ2-7,TRBD1,15,TRBV4-3,TGCGCCAGCAGCCAAGGGGACAGGGCTTCCTACGAGCAGTACTTC,CASSQGDRASYEQYF
.,TRBJ2-5,.,13,TRBV30,TGTGCCTGGAGGGAACAGGCGGTAGAGACCCAGTACTTC,CAWREQAVETQYF
.,TRBJ2-5,.,14,TRBV2,TGTGCCAGCGCGGCCGACGGGGGTCAAGAGACCCAGTACTTC,CASAADGGQETQYF
many,TRBJ2-7,TRBD1,13,TRBV2,TGTGCCAGCGGGCGACAGGGGGCTTACGAGCAGTACTTC,CASGRQGAYEQYF
many,TRBJ2-3,.,16,TRBV7-2,TGTGCCAGCAGCCACACGTGGGGGGGGGCAACAGATACGCAGTATTTT,CASSHTWGGATDTQYF
many,TRBJ1-1,.,14,TRBV4-3,TGCGCCAGCAGCCGTACTACAGGGTTCACTGAAGCTTTCTTT,CASSRTTGFTEAFF
many,TRBJ2-1,.,16,TRBV7-3,TGTGCCAGCAGCTTAACGGCAGGGCGTTGGGACAATGAGCAGTTCTTC,CASSLTAGRWDNEQFF
.,TRBJ2-7,.,14,TRBV6-1,TGTGCCAGCAGACTGGGACAACCGCCCTACGAGCAGTACTTC,CASRLGQPPYEQYF
many,TRBJ2-3,.,12,TRBV4-1,TGCGCCAGCACCGGAACGGACAGTGCCCGGTATTTT,CASTGTDSARYF
many,TRBJ1-2,.,15,TRBV15,TGTGCCACCAGCAGCCGAGGGACGGGGAACTATGGCTACACCTTC,CATSSRGTGNYGYTF
many,TRBJ2-1,TRBD1,16,TRBV6-5,TGTGCCAGCAGTTACATTCCGGGACAGGGGGCGGATGAGCAGTTCTTC,CASSYIPGQGADEQFF
many,TRBJ2-1,.,22,TRBV4-3,TGCGCCAGCAGCCAAGATAGTACGGCGGGCGGAGTAACCCGGAGCTCCTACAATGAGCAGTTCTTC,CASSQDSTAGGVTRSSYNEQFF
many,TRBJ2-5,TRBD1,15,TRBV11-2,TGTGCCAGCAGCCAGGACAGGGGAATTCAAGAGACCCAGTACTTC,CASSQDRGIQETQYF
few,TRBJ1-6,.,13,TRBV9,TGTGCCAGCAGCGTAGCGGCATCGTCACCCCTCCACTTT,CASSVAASSPLHF
few,TRBJ2-7,.,13,TRBV18,TGTGCCAGCTCTCGCAGGGATCCACGGGAGCAGTACTTC,CASSRRDPREQYF
many,TRBJ1-5,TRBD1,15,TRBV6-5,TGTGCCAGCAGTTTCCGGGACAGGTTTAATCAGCCCCAGCATTTT,CASSFRDRFNQPQHF
many,TRBJ2-3,TRBD2,16,TRBV2,TGTGCCAGCAGTGACCCTAGCGGGGGGGCCTTCGGTACGCAGTATTTT,CASSDPSGGAFGTQYF
.,TRBJ2-1,TRBD1,15,TRBV9,TGTGCCAGCAGCGTGGACAGGGGGCCCGGCAATGAGCAGTTCTTC,CASSVDRGPGNEQFF
.,TRBJ2-7,TRBD1,13,TRBV7-9,TGTGCCAGCAGCAGAGGACAGGGGAGAGAGCAGTACTTC,CASSRGQGREQYF
few,TRBJ2-7,.,15,TRBV2,TGTGCCACCCAGCGCGAGGGAAGGGGAGCGGGCGAGCAGTACTTC,CATQREGRGAGEQYF
many,TRBJ2-3,TRBD1,14,TRBV30,TGTGCCTGGACGACAGGGCTGCACGGGTACGCAGAGTATTTT,CAWTTGLHGYAEYF
.,TRBJ1-3,.,17,TRBV7-2,TGTGCCAGCAGCTTACCGTCAGGGCAAGGCTCTGGAAACACCATATATTTT,CASSLPSGQGSGNTIYF
many,TRBJ2-7,.,15,TRBV6-1,TGTGCCAGCAGTGAAGAAGTAGTCACCTCCTACGAGCAGTACTTC,CASSEEVVTSYEQYF
.,TRBJ2-2,.,16,TRBV20-1,TGCAGTGCTAGAGATGTAAGCAGGGGTGACACCGGGGAGCTGTTTTTT,CSARDVSRGDTGELFF
few,TRBJ2-5,TRBD1,15,TRBV6-2/TRBV6-3,TGTGCCAGCAGTGAAGAGGACAGGGGATCAGAGACCCAGTACTTC,CASSEEDRGSETQYF
.,TRBJ1-4,.,15,TRBV11-2,TGTGCCAGCAGCCCGGCGGGGGGCCCTAATGAAAAACTGTTTTTT,CASSPAGGPNEKLFF
.,TRBJ1-6,.,14,TRBV9,TGTGCCAGCAGCGTAGGGCTTGCGGATTCACCCCTCCACTTT,CASSVGLADSPLHF
many,TRBJ1-2,TRBD1,16,TRBV12-3/TRBV12-4,TGTGCCAGCAGTCCCAAACCCACCTACAGGGGTGATGGCTACACCTTC,CASSPKPTYRGDGYTF
few,TRBJ2-1,TRBD2,14,TRBV7-8,TGTGCCAGCAGCTTCGGGGGACTAGGTGATGAGCAGTTCTTC,CASSFGGLGDEQFF
many,TRBJ1-4,TRBD1,14,TRBV12-3/TRBV12-4,TGTGCCAGCAGGCCGACAGGGTCAAATGAAAAACTGTTTTTT,CASRPTGSNEKLFF
.,TRBJ2-1,.,15,TRBV9,TGTGCCAGCAGCGTAGATGCAGGGAGCTACAATGAGCAGTTCTTC,CASSVDAGSYNEQFF
few,TRBJ2-3,TRBD2,17,TRBV12-3/TRBV12-4,TGTGCCAGCAGTTTGCGGGGCTCAAGCGGGGGGGGGGATACGCAGTATTTT,CASSLRGSSGGGDTQYF